This T cell receptor (beta chain) came from a study of blood T cell repertoires in COVID-19. The CDR3 totals 13 residues. Germline V gene data show CDR1 as GTSNPN and CDR2 as SVGIG (reference sequence). The junction had 0 bases not matched to a gene; V was cut back by 3 bases and J by 6 bases. Profiling relied on immunoSEQ multiplex PCR, and the TCRdb table lists in-frame clones only, not all of them. Of about 140,000 clones listed, roughly 90% are singletons. The V call is TRBV30, the J call TRBJ1-6; 9 bases align to TRBD1. The TCR was taken from a man aged 45 to 65 with active or convalescent COVID-19. The sample comprised peripheral blood. In DNA form, the CDR3 reads TGTGCCTGGAGGGGACAGGGTAATTCACCCCTCCACTTT. Translating it yields CAWRGQGNSPLHF.